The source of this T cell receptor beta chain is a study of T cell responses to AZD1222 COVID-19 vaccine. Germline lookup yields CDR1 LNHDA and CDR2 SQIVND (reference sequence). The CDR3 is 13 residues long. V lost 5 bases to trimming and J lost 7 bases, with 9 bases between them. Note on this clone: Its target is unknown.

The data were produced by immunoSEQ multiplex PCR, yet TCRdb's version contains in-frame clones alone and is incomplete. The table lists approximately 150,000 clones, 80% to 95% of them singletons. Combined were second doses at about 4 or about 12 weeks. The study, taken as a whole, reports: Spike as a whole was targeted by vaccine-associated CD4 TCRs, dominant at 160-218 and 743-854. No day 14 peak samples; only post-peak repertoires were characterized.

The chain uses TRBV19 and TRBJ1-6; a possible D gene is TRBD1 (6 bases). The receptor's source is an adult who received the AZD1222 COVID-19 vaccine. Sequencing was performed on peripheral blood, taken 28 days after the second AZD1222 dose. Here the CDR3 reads CASSLQGNSPLHF. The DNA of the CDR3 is TGTGCCAGTAGTCTCCAGGGGAATTCACCCCTCCACTTT. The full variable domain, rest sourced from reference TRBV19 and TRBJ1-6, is DGGITQSPKYLFRKEGQNVTLSCEQNLNHDAMYWYRQDPGQGLRLIYYSQIVNDFQKGDIAEGYSVSREKKESFPLTVTSAQKNPTAFYLCASSLQGNSPLHFGNGTRLTVT.